Listed below are T cell receptor beta chains from one sample, sequenced in a study of T cell repertoires in cytomegalovirus infection. TCRdb reanalysed the reads using MiXCR and keeps one entry per CDR3 protein. Among 310,000 or so distinct CDR3 sequences listed, roughly 23% were seen once. The sequencing input was PBMCs. The receptor set was obtained from a human donor in good health (CMV status not recorded). Some clones in this sample may be carry-over from other donors' samples. The CDR3 runs from the conserved cysteine through the conserved F or W. Expanded clones are given a class, and other clones once, few, many or no size at all.

clone size	V gene	J gene	CDR3 protein
-	TRBV7-6	TRBJ2-2	CASSFFAGGVSNTGELFF
many	TRBV7-2	TRBJ1-3	CASTHRDGGHGNTIYF
-	TRBV28	TRBJ2-7	CASSAGTSGTGSSEQYF
-	TRBV6-2/TRBV6-3	TRBJ2-1	CASSYSLRLAGDSSYNEQFF
few	TRBV5-1	TRBJ1-1	CASSLLERGGTEAFF
many	TRBV14	TRBJ2-3	CASSQRWGIATDTQYF
many	TRBV11-2	TRBJ1-2	CASSLGTYGYTF
-	TRBV7-3	TRBJ2-1	CASSLSDRGTYNEQFF
-	TRBV7-2	TRBJ1-2	CASSLKRGTDGYTF
few	TRBV28	TRBJ2-2	CASQGANTGELFF